A selection of T cell receptor beta chains follows, all from one sample in a study of cytomegalovirus exposure and HLA in healthy donors. Some clones are missing from TCRdb's copy, which holds only in-frame ones; the method was immunoSEQ multiplex PCR. The sample consists of over 120,000 clones, about 8.9% of them appearing once. The source material was PBMCs. These receptors were collected from a man aged 50-60 years in good health and CMV-seronegative. Both conserved end residues are part of each CDR3. D genes are given only for firm matches. Size is omitted from some rows. Given values are once, few, many or a class for expanded clones.

j_call	v_call	d_call	clone_size	cdr3_aa	cdr3_nt
TRBJ2-3	TRBV5-1	NA	NA	CASSLGLGADTQYF	TGCGCCAGCAGCTTGGGCCTAGGCGCAGATACGCAGTATTTT
TRBJ2-7	TRBV6-1	TRBD1	few	CASSGRTGGYEQYF	TGTGCCAGCAGTGGTCGGACAGGGGGCTACGAGCAGTACTTC
TRBJ1-1	TRBV5-5	NA	few	CASSGGTEAFF	TGTGCCAGCAGCGGGGGGACTGAAGCTTTCTTT
TRBJ1-1	TRBV20-1	NA	NA	CSAGKNTEAFF	TGCAGTGCCGGGAAGAACACTGAAGCTTTCTTT
TRBJ1-1	TRBV25-1	NA	NA	CASRNPGNTEAFF	TGTGCCAGCAGGAACCCAGGGAACACTGAAGCTTTCTTT
TRBJ1-5	TRBV6-6	TRBD1	few	CASSYRGDQPQHF	TGTGCCAGCAGCTACAGGGGTGATCAGCCCCAGCATTTT
TRBJ1-2	TRBV6-5	NA	few	CASRPQGLRGYTF	TGTGCCAGCAGACCCCAGGGTCTTCGTGGCTACACCTTC
TRBJ2-7	TRBV5-1	NA	NA	CASSPRDTSYEQYF	TGCGCCAGCAGCCCCCGGGACACCTCCTACGAGCAGTACTTC
TRBJ2-7	TRBV5-6	TRBD1	few	CASSPGQGGAYEQYF	TGTGCCAGCAGCCCTGGACAGGGGGGGGCCTACGAGCAGTACTTC
TRBJ2-7	TRBV30	TRBD1	NA	CAWSVPGTGAHEQYF	TGTGCCTGGAGTGTTCCTGGGACAGGGGCCCACGAGCAGTACTTC
TRBJ2-1	TRBV9	NA	NA	CASSVVDSNNEQFF	TGTGCCAGCAGCGTAGTCGACTCGAACAATGAGCAGTTCTTC
TRBJ1-2	TRBV7-9	TRBD1	few	CASSSGTGPGGYTF	TGTGCCAGCAGCTCCGGGACAGGGCCTGGTGGCTACACCTTC
TRBJ2-2	TRBV5-4	NA	few	CASSLARVANTGELFF	TGTGCCAGCAGCTTGGCCAGGGTCGCGAACACCGGGGAGCTGTTTTTT
TRBJ2-7	TRBV30	TRBD1	few	CAWSVGTGDYEQYF	TGTGCCTGGAGTGTAGGGACAGGGGATTACGAGCAGTACTTC
TRBJ2-5	TRBV4-1	NA	few	CASSQDRGSLETQYF	TGCGCCAGCAGCCAAGATAGAGGGAGCCTGGAGACCCAGTACTTC
TRBJ1-2	TRBV29-1	TRBD1	NA	CSVDADRANGYTF	TGCAGCGTTGACGCGGACAGGGCCAATGGCTACACCTTC
TRBJ2-3	TRBV6-7	TRBD2	NA	CASSCRLAGETLLGTDTQYF	TGTGCCAGCAGTTGCCGACTAGCGGGAGAAACGCTACTAGGCACAGATACGCAGTATTTT
TRBJ1-2	TRBV14	NA	NA	CASTGVRAWYGYTF	TGTGCCAGCACCGGGGTGAGGGCTTGGTATGGCTACACCTTC
TRBJ2-1	TRBV5-4	TRBD2	few	CASSFGLAGNDEQFF	TGTGCCAGCAGCTTCGGACTAGCGGGAAACGATGAGCAGTTCTTC
TRBJ2-7	TRBV14	TRBD1	few	CASSLRQGIYEQYF	TGTGCCAGCAGCCTTAGACAGGGAATCTACGAGCAGTACTTC
TRBJ1-6	TRBV6-6	NA	NA	CASSRSRDHDSPLHF	TGTGCCAGCAGTCGCTCCAGGGATCATGACTCACCCCTCCACTTT
TRBJ1-1	TRBV6-6	NA	NA	CASSDAGATEAFF	TGTGCCAGCAGTGACGCAGGGGCCACTGAAGCTTTCTTT
TRBJ1-3	TRBV7-2	NA	NA	CASSFGQGNTIYF	TGTGCCAGCAGCTTTGGACAGGGAAACACCATATATTTT
TRBJ2-3	TRBV18	NA	NA	CASSPTGDTQYF	TGTGCCAGCTCACCGACAGGAGATACGCAGTATTTT
TRBJ1-1	TRBV20-1	NA	NA	CRPGEAFF	TGCAGGCCCGGTGAAGCTTTCTTT
TRBJ2-7	TRBV28	NA	few	CASQTRGASYEQYF	TGTGCCAGTCAGACCAGGGGTGCGTCCTACGAGCAGTACTTC
TRBJ2-3	TRBV6-5	TRBD1	few	CASSSQGAGTDTQYF	TGTGCCAGCAGTTCACAGGGGGCTGGCACAGATACGCAGTATTTT
TRBJ1-4	TRBV7-9	NA	NA	CASSTGTEANEKLFF	TGTGCCAGCAGCACAGGGACCGAGGCTAATGAAAAACTGTTTTTT
TRBJ2-7	TRBV6-4	NA	NA	CASSREVGSYEQYF	TGTGCCAGCTCTCGAGAAGTTGGTTCCTACGAGCAGTACTTC
TRBJ1-1	TRBV19	NA	NA	CASSMVGGTAEAFF	TGTGCCAGTAGTATGGTCGGGGGGACGGCTGAAGCTTTCTTT
TRBJ2-7	TRBV29-1	TRBD2	NA	CSARLAGVGEQYF	TGCAGCGCCCGACTAGCGGGGGTGGGCGAGCAGTACTTC
TRBJ2-7	TRBV10-1	NA	NA	CASSEGLRGHYEQYF	TGCGCCAGCAGTGAGGGCTTGAGGGGACACTACGAGCAGTACTTC
TRBJ1-1	TRBV27	NA	NA	CASSTTDIYTEAFF	TGTGCCAGCAGTACGACGGACATTTACACTGAAGCTTTCTTT
TRBJ2-1	TRBV23-1	TRBD1	NA	CASSQVRDSSSYNEQFF	TGCGCCAGCAGTCAAGTCCGGGACAGCAGCTCCTACAATGAGCAGTTCTTC
TRBJ2-1	TRBV28	TRBD2	few	CASSLPRAGGFSYNEQFF	TGTGCCAGCAGTTTGCCCCGAGCGGGAGGATTCTCCTACAATGAGCAGTTCTTC
TRBJ2-5	TRBV7-3	TRBD1	NA	CASSFQGAGETQYF	TGTGCCAGCAGCTTCCAGGGGGCAGGGGAGACCCAGTACTTC
TRBJ2-3	TRBV28	TRBD1	few	CASRVPYGTGASFSTDAQYF	TGTGCCAGCAGAGTCCCTTATGGGACAGGGGCATCCTTTAGCACAGATGCGCAGTATTTT
TRBJ1-5	TRBV19	TRBD1	few	CASSTPQGGGQPQHF	TGTGCCAGTAGTACGCCCCAGGGGGGTGGGCAGCCCCAGCATTTT
TRBJ2-4	TRBV10-1	NA	NA	CASSEGAARGNIQYF	TGCGCCAGCAGTGAGGGGGCGGCGCGAGGAAACATTCAGTACTTC
TRBJ2-1	TRBV11-2	TRBD2	NA	CASSRGLAGEVEFF	TGTGCCAGCAGCCGCGGGCTAGCGGGGGAGGTGGAGTTCTTC
TRBJ2-2	TRBV5-1	NA	few	CASSLDQAYTGELFF	TGCGCCAGCAGCTTGGATCAAGCTTATACCGGGGAGCTGTTTTTT
TRBJ1-1	TRBV7-9	NA	NA	CASSLATGPNTEAFF	TGTGCCAGCAGCTTAGCTACAGGCCCGAACACTGAAGCTTTCTTT
TRBJ1-2	TRBV19	TRBD1	NA	CASRIGTGYGYTF	TGTGCCAGTCGGATCGGGACAGGGTATGGCTACACCTTC
TRBJ2-1	TRBV7-7	NA	NA	CASSLAPGNSRNEQFF	TGTGCCAGCAGCTTAGCCCCAGGGAACAGTCGCAATGAGCAGTTCTTC
TRBJ2-3	TRBV28	TRBD2	NA	CASSLLGGGPDTQYF	TGTGCCAGCAGTTTATTAGGCGGGGGGCCCGATACGCAGTATTTT
TRBJ1-2	TRBV20-1	TRBD1	few	CSARTGTVGTF	TGCAGTGCCAGGACCGGGACAGTTGGCACCTTC
TRBJ2-3	TRBV30	TRBD2	NA	CAWSVSSGSTDTQYF	TGTGCCTGGAGTGTTTCTAGCGGGAGTACAGATACGCAGTATTTT